The 21 T cell receptor beta chains in this list originate from one sample, sequenced in a study of shared clonotypes between healthy human individuals. Generated by immunoSEQ multiplex PCR, the TCRdb table keeps only in-frame clones and is missing some. The sample has over 1.5 million clones; approximately 98% are singletons. Input material: naive CD4+ T cells sorted from blood. Noted subset: CD45RA+ positively selected. The receptors come from a man aged 30 to 39 in good health.

V usage is TRBV9 and J usage is TRBJ2-2; weak D call: TRBD1 (6 bases). The length of the CDR3 is 15 residues. Trimming stripped 3 bases from V and 1 base from J, with 10 bases between. Per the germline V gene, CDR1 is SGDLS and CDR2 is YYNGEE. Here the CDR3 reads CASSGQVRNTGELFF. The CDR3 DNA sequence: TGTGCCAGCAGCGGACAGGTTAGGAACACCGGGGAGCTGTTTTTT. Looking up the rest from reference TRBV9 and TRBJ2-2 gives the full variable domain: DSGVTQTPKHLITATGQRVTLRCSPRSGDLSVYWYQQSLDQGLQFLIQYYNGEERAKGNILERFSAQQFPDLHSELNLSSLELGDSALYFCASSGQVRNTGELFFGEGSRLTVL.

This chain uses TRBV12-5 with TRBJ2-1; 10 bases are shared with TRBD2. V was pared by 6 bases and J by 3 bases, with 5 bases of the junction left unmatched. CDR3 size: 15 residues. Germline V gene lookup returns CDR1 LGHNT and CDR2 FRNRAP. This CDR3 is CASGLAGGHYNEQFF. The CDR3 nucleotides read TGTGCTAGTGGCTTAGCGGGAGGCCACTACAATGAGCAGTTCTTC.

V gene TRBV20-1 combines with J gene TRBJ2-1; D uncertain. The CDR3 has 11 residues. CDR1 and CDR2 (germline): DFQATT, SNEGSKA (reference sequence). V was shortened by 3 bases and J by 9 bases, with 9 bases between the two germline ends. CDR3 bases: TGCAGTGCTAGCCTGATCTCTGAGCAGTTCTTC. It encodes CSASLISEQFF.

This rearrangement joins TRBV10-3 to TRBJ2-5; 9 nucleotides agree with TRBD2. The CDR3 is 15 amino acids. Unmatched junction bases numbered 8, after V lost 5 bases and J lost 4 bases. The germline V gene encodes CDR1 ENHRY and CDR2 SYGVKD. CDR3 sequence: CAISPLGAGGETQYF. DNA for the CDR3: TGTGCCATCAGTCCCCTTGGAGCGGGAGGAGAGACCCAGTACTTC.

The chain has TRBV7-6 and TRBJ2-1; 7 bases match TRBD2. The length of the CDR3 is 12 residues. With V trimmed by 1 base and J by 9 bases, 0 bases remained unmatched. Germline assignment: CDR1 SGHVS and CDR2 FNYEAQ. CDR3 protein: CASSLVAGEQFF. In nucleotides, the CDR3 is TGTGCCAGCAGCTTAGTAGCGGGTGAGCAGTTCTTC.

This clone was observed once. This rearrangement joins TRBV9 to TRBJ2-1; TRBD1 agrees at 11 bases. From germline, CDR1 is SGDLS and CDR2 YYNGEE. The V and J ends lost 4 bases and 4 bases, in that order; junction bases with no gene match: 7. CDR3 size: 16 residues. CDR3 sequence (DNA): TGTGCCAGCAGCCTCGCCGGGACAGGGGGTTACAATGAGCAGTTCTTC. Protein product: CASSLAGTGGYNEQFF.

The V call is TRBV1, the J call TRBJ2-2; no check of the table's D call, TRBD2, against the DNA was made. TRBV1 is a known pseudogene. The CDR3 sequence is 16 residues long. The CDR3 reads CTSSQGKDSLGGELFF. CDR3 DNA: TGCACCAGCAGCCAAGGGAAGGATAGCTTGGGCGGGGAGCTGTTTTTT.

The chain is built from TRBV6-5 and TRBJ1-5; TRBD1 aligns across 7 bases. The CDR3 loop spans 15 amino acids. Germline V lookup: CDR1 MNHEY, CDR2 SVGAGI. V lost 6 bases, J lost 5 bases, and 10 bases stayed unmatched. This CDR3 reads CASRRQGGSHQPQHF. The CDR3, as DNA: TGTGCCAGCAGACGACAGGGTGGGTCTCATCAGCCCCAGCATTTT.

The chain links TRBV6-1 to TRBJ1-5; TRBD1 matches at 7 bases. V dropped 6 bases and J dropped 3; count of bases not matched to a gene: 8. The CDR3 has 15 amino acids. The germline gives CDR1 MNHNS, CDR2 SASEGT. CDR3 in amino acids: CASRAADRVNQPQHF. The CDR3 DNA sequence: TGTGCCAGCAGGGCCGCCGACAGGGTCAATCAGCCCCAGCATTTT.

The rearrangement uses TRBV5-8 and TRBJ2-7; the D is unclear. Between the trimmed V and J ends, which lost 4 bases and 4 bases, there was a span of 12 bases. This CDR3 spans 13 amino acids. CDR1 and CDR2 (germline): SGHTS, YDEGEE. The CDR3 DNA follows: TGTGCCAGCAGCAACGGCCCCGTTTACGAGCAGTACTTC. This encodes CASSNGPVYEQYF.

The chain joins TRBV5-8 to TRBJ2-3; 8 nucleotides agree with TRBD2. CDR3 size: 16 residues. After removal of 4 bases from V and 6 bases from J, the junction contained 13 bases not matched to a gene. CDR1 is SGHTS and CDR2 is YDEGEE in the germline V gene. The CDR3 coding sequence is TGTGCCAGCAGCGGGGCCTTGGGCGGGAGGCGTGATACGCAGTATTTT. It is translated as CASSGALGGRRDTQYF.

V and J are TRBV27 and TRBJ2-3, with D maybe TRBD2 (5 bases). Germline values: CDR1 MNHEY, CDR2 SMNVEV (reference sequence). V was clipped by 5 bases and J by 0 bases, with 6 bases between them. This CDR3 has 13 amino acids. Here the CDR3 reads CASSQRSTDTQYF. The CDR3 coding sequence is TGTGCCAGCAGTCAGCGGAGCACAGATACGCAGTATTTT.

This chain uses TRBV6-4 with TRBJ2-3; no clear D gene. The CDR3 spans 13 residues. Germline-derived CDR1 and CDR2 are MRHNA and SNTAGT. V was pared by 6 bases and J by 2 bases, with 9 bases between. CDR3 sequence: CASSGVVTDTQYF. For the CDR3, the DNA is TGTGCCAGCAGCGGAGTGGTCACAGATACGCAGTATTTT.

This chain connects TRBV5-4 to TRBJ2-3, with 7 nucleotides matching TRBD2. This CDR3 comprises 15 residues. The junction had 3 bases not matched to a gene; V was cut back by 2 bases and J by 0 bases. Germline loops: CDR1 SGHNT, CDR2 YYREEE (reference sequence). The CDR3 here is CASSFPGLSTDTQYF. For the CDR3, the DNA is TGTGCCAGCAGCTTCCCGGGACTAAGCACAGATACGCAGTATTTT.

This clone was detected only once. The chain uses TRBV6-5 and TRBJ1-1, with D possibly matching TRBD1 (5 bases). V lost 6 bases to trimming and J lost 1 base, with 9 bases between them. The germline CDR1 and CDR2 sequences are MNHEY and SVGAGI. The CDR3 is made up of 13 amino acids. The chain's CDR3 is CASRQAQNTEAFF. The CDR3 DNA follows: TGTGCCAGCAGACAGGCTCAGAACACTGAAGCTTTCTTT.

This clone has a single count. J is TRBJ2-7 and V is TRBV5-6; D unresolved. The germline V and J ends were trimmed by 2 bases and 4 bases, with 7 bases remaining between them. Germline assignment: CDR1 SGHDT and CDR2 YYEEEE. The CDR3 covers 12 residues. This chain's CDR3 is CASSFADYEQYF. As DNA, the CDR3 is TGTGCCAGCAGCTTCGCCGATTACGAGCAGTACTTC.

V is TRBV5-5 and J is TRBJ2-7; 10 bases fit TRBD1. Germline V gives CDR1 SGHKS, CDR2 YYEKEE (reference sequence). Unmatched junction bases numbered 9, after V lost 4 bases and J lost 5 bases. The CDR3 runs 15 residues. DNA of the CDR3: TGTGCCAGCAGCCGCCTAGGGACAGGGGCGGACGAGCAGTACTTC. It specifies CASSRLGTGADEQYF.

The rearrangement joins TRBV5-1 to TRBJ1-2; TRBD1 is a possible D gene (5 bases). The CDR3 contains 14 residues. Germline V CDR1 and CDR2: SGHRS, YFSETQ. Trimming cost V 2 bases and J 2 bases, with 10 bases left between them. In DNA form, the CDR3 reads TGCGCCAGCAGCTTCTCCAGGGCCAACTATGGCTACACCTTC. Residues: CASSFSRANYGYTF.

The rearrangement links TRBV27 to TRBJ2-7; perhaps TRBD1 as D (5 bases). Between the trimmed V and J ends, which lost 6 bases and 4 bases, there was a span of 19 bases. This CDR3 has 15 amino acids. Per the germline V gene, CDR1 is MNHEY and CDR2 is SMNVEV (reference sequence). CDR3 in amino acids: CASSKWAEGVYEQYF. The CDR3 DNA reads TGTGCCAGCAGCAAATGGGCGGAAGGGGTATACGAGCAGTACTTC.

This chain connects TRBV7-2 to TRBJ2-4; weak D call: TRBD2 (5 bases). This CDR3 contains 11 residues. The V end was cut by 1 base, the J end by 15 bases, with 10 bases between. CDR1 is SGHTA, CDR2 FQGNSA, per germline. CDR3 amino acids: CASSLGPGLYF. CDR3 nucleotides: TGTGCCAGCAGCTTAGGGCCGGGATTGTACTTC.

V and J are TRBV30 and TRBJ2-1; tentative D call: TRBD1 (5 bases). Trimming stripped 2 bases from V and 5 bases from J, with 7 bases between. This CDR3 region has 12 residues. Germline V gene data show CDR1 as GTSNPN and CDR2 as SVGIG (reference sequence). CDR3 coding DNA: TGTGCCTGGAGTATCAGGGACAATGAGCAGTTCTTC. Amino acids: CAWSIRDNEQFF. Drawing the rest from reference TRBV30 and TRBJ2-1, the complete variable domain is SQTIHQWPATLVQPVGSPLSLECTVEGTSNPNLYWYRQAAGRGLQLLFYSVGIGQISSEVPQNLSASRPQDRQFILSSKKLLLSDSGFYLCAWSIRDNEQFFGPGTRLTVL.